This T cell receptor (beta chain) emerged from a study of CD8 T cells in ankylosing spondylitis. Libraries of TCR beta came from quantitative 5'-RACE with molecular barcodes. TCRdb fed the 5' RACE reads into MiXCR, producing one record per CDR3 protein. The table lists 200,000 to 250,000 distinct CDR3 sequences, approximately 7.6% of them singletons. Trimming shortened V by 5 bases and J by 3 bases, and 28 bases separated the two germline ends. This CDR3 spans 18 amino acids. The germline gives CDR1 DFQATT, CDR2 SNEGSKA (reference sequence). Study conclusions and caveats: Significant enrichment of disease-linked clones was reportedly seen in matched ankylosing spondylitis synovial fluid.

At least ten counts were recorded for this clonotype. As yet, its antigen is unknown. Sequenced sample: blood, either unsorted or a sorted T cell fraction (not recorded which). The clonotype comes from a female donor with ankylosing spondylitis or in good health (not recorded which). V and J are TRBV20-1 and TRBJ1-2, with D perhaps TRBD1 (6 bases). The CDR3 DNA is TGCAGTGCTCTAAAAACTGACCCGGGACACCTTTTGGACTATGGCTACACCTTC. Translated, it gives CSALKTDPGHLLDYGYTF.